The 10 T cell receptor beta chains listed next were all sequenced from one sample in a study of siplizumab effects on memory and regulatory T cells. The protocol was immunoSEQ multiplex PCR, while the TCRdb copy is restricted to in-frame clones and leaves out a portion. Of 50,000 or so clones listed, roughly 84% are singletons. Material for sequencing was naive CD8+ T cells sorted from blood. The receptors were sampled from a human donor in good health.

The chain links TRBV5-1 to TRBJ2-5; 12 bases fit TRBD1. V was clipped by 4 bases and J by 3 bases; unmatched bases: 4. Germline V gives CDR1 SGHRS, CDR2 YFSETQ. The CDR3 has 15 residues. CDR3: CASSKGTGGKETQYF. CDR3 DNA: TGCGCCAGCAGCAAAGGGACAGGGGGCAAAGAGACCCAGTACTTC.

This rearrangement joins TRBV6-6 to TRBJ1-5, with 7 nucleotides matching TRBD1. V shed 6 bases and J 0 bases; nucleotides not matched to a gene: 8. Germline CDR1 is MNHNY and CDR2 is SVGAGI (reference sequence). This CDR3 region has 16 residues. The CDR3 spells CASSVTGSYSNQPQHF. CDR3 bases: TGTGCCAGCAGCGTGACAGGGAGTTATAGCAATCAGCCCCAGCATTTT.

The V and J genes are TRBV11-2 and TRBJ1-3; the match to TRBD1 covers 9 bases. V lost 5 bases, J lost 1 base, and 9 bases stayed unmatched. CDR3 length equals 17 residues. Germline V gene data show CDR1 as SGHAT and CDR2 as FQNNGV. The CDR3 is CASSTEDRGPSGNTIYF. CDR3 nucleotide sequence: TGTGCCAGCAGCACCGAGGACAGGGGTCCTTCTGGAAACACCATATATTTT.

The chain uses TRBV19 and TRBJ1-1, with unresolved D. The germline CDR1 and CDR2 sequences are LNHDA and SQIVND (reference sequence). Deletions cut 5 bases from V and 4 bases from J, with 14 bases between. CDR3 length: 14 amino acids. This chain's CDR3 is CASSHLIDPTEAFF. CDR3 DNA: TGTGCCAGTAGTCACCTCATTGATCCCACTGAAGCTTTCTTT.

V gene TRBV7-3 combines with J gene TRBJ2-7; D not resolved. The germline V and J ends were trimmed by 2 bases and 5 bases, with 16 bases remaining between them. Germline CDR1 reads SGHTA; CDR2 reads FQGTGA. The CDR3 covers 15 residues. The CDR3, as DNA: TGTGCCAGCAGCTTAGTCGGTAACCGGGCTGACGAGCAGTACTTC. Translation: CASSLVGNRADEQYF.

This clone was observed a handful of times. Here the CDR3 reads CARLGQWNTGELFF. The CDR3 DNA sequence: TGTGCCAGGCTGGGACAGTGGAACACCGGGGAGCTGTTTTTT. This chain links TRBV7-2 with TRBJ2-2; 7 bases align to TRBD1. Germline V CDR1 and CDR2: SGHTA, FQGNSA. This CDR3 has 14 residues. V shed 9 bases and J 1 base; nucleotides not matched to a gene: 5.

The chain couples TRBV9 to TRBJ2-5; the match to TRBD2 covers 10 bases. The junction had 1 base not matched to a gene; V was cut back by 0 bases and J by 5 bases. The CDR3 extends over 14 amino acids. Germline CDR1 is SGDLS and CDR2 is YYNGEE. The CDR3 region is CASSVETSGETQYF. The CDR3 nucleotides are TGTGCCAGCAGCGTAGAGACTAGCGGGGAGACCCAGTACTTC. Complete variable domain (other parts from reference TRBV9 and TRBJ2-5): DSGVTQTPKHLITATGQRVTLRCSPRSGDLSVYWYQQSLDQGLQFLIQYYNGEERAKGNILERFSAQQFPDLHSELNLSSLELGDSALYFCASSVETSGETQYFGPGTRLLVL.

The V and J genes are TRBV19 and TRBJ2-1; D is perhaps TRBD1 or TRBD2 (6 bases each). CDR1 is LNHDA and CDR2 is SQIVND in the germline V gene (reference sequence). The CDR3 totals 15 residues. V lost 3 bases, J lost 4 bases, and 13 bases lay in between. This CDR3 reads CASSIGGSGYNEQFF. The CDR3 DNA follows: TGTGCCAGTAGTATCGGGGGCTCGGGGTACAATGAGCAGTTCTTC. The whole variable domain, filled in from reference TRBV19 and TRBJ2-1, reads DGGITQSPKYLFRKEGQNVTLSCEQNLNHDAMYWYRQDPGQGLRLIYYSQIVNDFQKGDIAEGYSVSREKKESFPLTVTSAQKNPTAFYLCASSIGGSGYNEQFFGPGTRLTVL.

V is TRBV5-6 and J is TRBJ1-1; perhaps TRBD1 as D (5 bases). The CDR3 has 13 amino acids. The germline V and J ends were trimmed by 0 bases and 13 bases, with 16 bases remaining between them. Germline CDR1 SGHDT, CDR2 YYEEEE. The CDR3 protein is CASSLASVLGGFF. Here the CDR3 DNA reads TGTGCCAGCAGCTTGGCCTCGGTACTGGGGGGTTTCTTT.

The CDR3 spells CASTNDGPSGANVLTF. CDR3 nucleotides: TGTGCCAGCACCAACGACGGGCCGTCTGGGGCCAACGTCCTGACTTTC. The chain has TRBV7-8 and TRBJ2-6; D uncertain. The germline CDR1 and CDR2 sequences are SGHVS and FQNEAQ. The V gene lost 7 bases and the J gene lost 1 base, with 14 bases spanning the gap. CDR3 length equals 16 residues.